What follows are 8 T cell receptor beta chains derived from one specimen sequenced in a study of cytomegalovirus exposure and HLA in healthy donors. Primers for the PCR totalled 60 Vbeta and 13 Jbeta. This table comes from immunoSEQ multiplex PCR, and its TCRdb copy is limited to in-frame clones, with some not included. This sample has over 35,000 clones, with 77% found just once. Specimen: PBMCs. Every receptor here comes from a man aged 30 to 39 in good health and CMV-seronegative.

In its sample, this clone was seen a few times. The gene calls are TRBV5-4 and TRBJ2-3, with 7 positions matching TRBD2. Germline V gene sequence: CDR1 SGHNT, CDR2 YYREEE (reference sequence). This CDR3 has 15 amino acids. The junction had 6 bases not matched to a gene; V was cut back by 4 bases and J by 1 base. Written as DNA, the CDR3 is TGTGCCAGCAGCACGCGGACTAGTCGCACAGATACGCAGTATTTT. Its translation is CASSTRTSRTDTQYF.

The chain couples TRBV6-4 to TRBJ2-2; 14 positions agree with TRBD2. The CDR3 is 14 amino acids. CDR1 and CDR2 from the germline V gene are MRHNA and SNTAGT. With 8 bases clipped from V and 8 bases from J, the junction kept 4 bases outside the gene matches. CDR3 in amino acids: CASRLAGGRGELFF. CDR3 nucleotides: TGTGCCAGCCGACTAGCGGGAGGGCGAGGGGAGCTGTTTTTT.

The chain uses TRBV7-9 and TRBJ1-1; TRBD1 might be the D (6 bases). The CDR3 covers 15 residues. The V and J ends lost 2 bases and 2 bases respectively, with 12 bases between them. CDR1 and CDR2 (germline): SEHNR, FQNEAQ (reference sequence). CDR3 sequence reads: CASSLHGRGNTEAFF. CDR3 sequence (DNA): TGTGCCAGCAGCTTACACGGCAGGGGAAACACTGAAGCTTTCTTT.

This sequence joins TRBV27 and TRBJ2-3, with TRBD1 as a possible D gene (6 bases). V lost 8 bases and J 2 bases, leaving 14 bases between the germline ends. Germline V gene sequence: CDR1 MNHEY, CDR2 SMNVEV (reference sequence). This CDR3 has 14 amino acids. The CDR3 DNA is TGTGCCAGCCAGCGCAGGACAGACACAGATACGCAGTATTTT. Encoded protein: CASQRRTDTDTQYF.

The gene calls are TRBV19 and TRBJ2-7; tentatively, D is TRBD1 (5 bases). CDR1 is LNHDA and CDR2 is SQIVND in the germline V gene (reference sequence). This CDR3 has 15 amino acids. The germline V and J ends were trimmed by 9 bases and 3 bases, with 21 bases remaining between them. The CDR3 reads CASATLPVQGYEQYF. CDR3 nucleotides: TGTGCCAGCGCGACACTACCGGTTCAGGGCTACGAGCAGTACTTC.

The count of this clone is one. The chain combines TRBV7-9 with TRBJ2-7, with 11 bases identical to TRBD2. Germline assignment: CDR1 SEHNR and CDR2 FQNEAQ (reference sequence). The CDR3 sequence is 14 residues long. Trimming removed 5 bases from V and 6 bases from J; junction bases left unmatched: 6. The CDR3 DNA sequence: TGTGCCAGCAGCCAACTAGCGGGAGTTGGCGAGCAGTACTTC. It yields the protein CASSQLAGVGEQYF.

CDR3 protein: CASSKYDRLFSSYEQYF. The CDR3 nucleotides read TGTGCCAGCAGCAAATACGACAGGTTATTCAGCTCCTACGAGCAGTACTTC. This chain connects TRBV21-1 to TRBJ2-7; no check of the table's D call, TRBD1, against the DNA was made. TRBV21-1 is a pseudogene. This CDR3 has 17 residues.

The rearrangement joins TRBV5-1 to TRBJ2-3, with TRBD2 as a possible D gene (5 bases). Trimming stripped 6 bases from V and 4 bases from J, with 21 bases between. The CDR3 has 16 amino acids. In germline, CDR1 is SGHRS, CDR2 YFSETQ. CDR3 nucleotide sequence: TGCGCCAGCAAGATCCTCATTGGGAGTGGGGCAGATACGCAGTATTTT. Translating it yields CASKILIGSGADTQYF.